Included here is one TCR beta chain sequence, with context. Its antigen is currently unknown. Between the trimmed V and J ends, which lost 1 base and 3 bases, there was a span of 6 bases. The CDR3 spans 14 residues. Per the germline V gene, CDR1 is SGHVS and CDR2 is FNYEAQ. Single viable CD3+CD4+CD8-CD45RO+ cells were sorted as the memory CD4+ T cells. As originally analysed: After removing out-of-frame reads, 2,204,828 distinct TCRbeta sequences remained. Method: immunoSEQ multiplex PCR; TCRdb's copy keeps in-frame clones and lacks some. For V, J and clone size, that table is used; D and trimming come from the DNA. Counted here are 50,000 or so clones, 65% to 85% occurring once; the ten biggest clones make up roughly 0.59%. These data are taken from a study of memory CD4+ T cells and cytomegalovirus serostatus. In the study overall: Healthy Belgian adult donors included nine or ten CMV-positive and some 24 CMV-negative people. Study observations and caveats: CD4+ memory repertoires contained about 40% of the roughly 160 reported CMV TCRbeta sequences. Median bootstrapped AUC for CMV status was about 0.95 originally, less than 0.92 US-trained.

Sequenced input: memory CD4+ T cells from blood. The J gene is TRBJ1-4, the V gene TRBV7-6; D call uncertain. The receptor was derived from an adult in good health and CMV-seronegative. CDR3 sequence (DNA): TGTGCCAGCAGCTTAGGCAAAGCTAATGAAAAACTGTTTTTT. This translates into CASSLGKANEKLFF. The full variable domain, in which reference TRBV7-6 and TRBJ1-4 provide the parts outside the CDR3, is GAGVSQSPRYKVTKRGQDVALRCDPISGHVSLYWYRQALGQGPEFLTYFNYEAQQDKSGLPNDRFSAERPEGSISTLTIQRTEQRDSAMYRCASSLGKANEKLFFGSGTQLSVL.